A selection of T cell receptor beta chains follows, all from one sample in a study of siplizumab effects on memory and regulatory T cells. The data were produced by immunoSEQ multiplex PCR, yet TCRdb's version contains in-frame clones alone and is incomplete. The repertoire holds some 100,000 clones, with about 94% as singletons. What was sequenced was non-Treg CD4+ T cells sorted from blood. The receptor source for this set is a human donor in good health. CDR3s include the opening cysteine and the closing phenylalanine or tryptophan. The D gene is left open where the match is weak. The size of a clone is reported for some rows only, either as once, few or many, or as a class for expanded clones.

>TRBV2|-|-|TRBJ2-7
TGTGCCAGCAGTTTGCGGGTGCCCCCCTACGAGCAGTACTTC
CASSLRVPPYEQYF
>TRBV5-4|-|-|TRBJ1-1
TGTGCCAGCAGCTTGGGGGGGACTTTGAACACTGAAGCTTTCTTT
CASSLGGTLNTEAFF
>TRBV6-1|-|TRBD2|TRBJ2-3
TGTGCCAGCAGTGACGGACTAGCGGGAGGAACAAACACAGATACGCAGTATTTT
CASSDGLAGGTNTDTQYF
>TRBV12-2|-|-|TRBJ1-4
TGTGCAAGTCGCACGAGGGCCGGGGGGGCAACTAATGAAAAACTGTTTTTT
CASRTRAGGATNEKLFF
>TRBV2|-|-|TRBJ1-6
TGTGCCAGCAGTGTCCAGAATTCACCCCTCCACTTT
CASSVQNSPLHF
>TRBV7-2|-|TRBD2|TRBJ2-1
TGTGCCAGCAGCCAAGCTAGCGGGAGTAACAATGAGCAGTTCTTC
CASSQASGSNNEQFF
>TRBV5-1|-|TRBD1|TRBJ2-7
TGCGCCAGTAGCAATCCGGGACAGCTGAACTACGAGCAGTACTTC
CASSNPGQLNYEQYF
>TRBV30|-|-|TRBJ2-6
TGTGCCTGGAGTGTATTGACCGACGTCCTGACTTTC
CAWSVLTDVLTF
>TRBV19|-|-|TRBJ2-2
TGTGCCAGTAGCGGACGCGGCGGAACCGGGGAGCTGTTTTTT
CASSGRGGTGELFF
>TRBV7-2|once|TRBD2|TRBJ2-7
TGTGCCAGCAGTTCTATGGGGCTAGCGGGTCACCTTCCCTACGAGCAGTACTTC
CASSSMGLAGHLPYEQYF
>TRBV18|-|-|TRBJ1-4
TGTGCCAGCTCACCACGAGATACGCGGAATGAAAAACTGTTTTTT
CASSPRDTRNEKLFF
>TRBV4-2|-|-|TRBJ2-1
TGTGCCAGCAGCCAAGATAGCCGATACTTCGTTGGTGAGCAGTTCTTC
CASSQDSRYFVGEQFF
>TRBV6-1|-|-|TRBJ2-3
TGTGCCAGCAGTGAAAGGAGCGGGTCCACCTTACGGGATACGCAGTATTTT
CASSERSGSTLRDTQYF
>TRBV7-9|-|-|TRBJ2-1
TGTGCCAGCAGCTTTGGCAGTCCACCCTACAATGAGCAGTTCTTC
CASSFGSPPYNEQFF
>TRBV6-6|-|-|TRBJ1-3
TGTGCCAGCAGTTACGCAACATCTGGAAACACCATATATTTT
CASSYATSGNTIYF
>TRBV7-3|-|-|TRBJ2-5
TGTGCCAGCAGCTTTAGGGCTCGAGAGACCCAGTACTTC
CASSFRARETQYF
>TRBV10-3|-|-|TRBJ1-1
TGTGCCATCAGTGAGTTCGGAGGGACTGAAGCTTTCTTT
CAISEFGGTEAFF
>TRBV7-2|-|TRBD2|TRBJ2-1
TGTGCCAGCAGCTTAATGACGGCGGGAGGTACCTACAATGAGCAGTTCTTC
CASSLMTAGGTYNEQFF
>TRBV5-6|-|TRBD1|TRBJ1-1
TGTGCCAGCAGCTTGGCCCCGGGACAGAGGAACACTGAAGCTTTCTTT
CASSLAPGQRNTEAFF
>TRBV5-4|few|-|TRBJ1-2
TGTGCCAGCAGCACCCTACAGGGAGAAGATGGCTACACCTTC
CASSTLQGEDGYTF
>TRBV28|-|TRBD2|TRBJ2-7
TGTGCCGCGGCGGGAGTATCCTACGAGCAGTACTTC
CAAAGVSYEQYF
>TRBV11-2|-|TRBD2|TRBJ2-1
TGTGCCAGCAGCTTAGCGGGGGGAAATGAGCAGTTCTTC
CASSLAGGNEQFF
>TRBV7-9|-|TRBD2|TRBJ2-7
TGTGCCAGCAGCTTAGGAGGCGGGAGGGTGTCCTACGAGCAGTACTTC
CASSLGGGRVSYEQYF
>TRBV27|once|-|TRBJ2-7
TGTGCCAGCAGTAAAGTCTCCACAGGGTTTTACGAGCAGTACTTC
CASSKVSTGFYEQYF
>TRBV7-6|-|TRBD2|TRBJ2-1
TGTGCCAGCAGCTTACAAACTAGCGGGTACAATGAGCAGTTCTTC
CASSLQTSGYNEQFF
>TRBV27|-|-|TRBJ1-4
TGTGCCAGCAGTCCCGGACTTGATAATGAAAAACTGTTTTTT
CASSPGLDNEKLFF
>TRBV23-1|once|-|TRBJ1-2
TGCGCCAGCAGTCAACGACAGGTCCCATTCTATGGCTACACCTTC
CASSQRQVPFYGYTF
>TRBV2|-|TRBD1|TRBJ2-3
TGTGCCAGCAACGGACTCGGACAGGGCTCTGATACGCAGTATTTT
CASNGLGQGSDTQYF
>TRBV19|-|-|TRBJ2-3
TGTGCCAGTAGTATTGGGGGAGGGGGAGCAGATACGCAGTATTTT
CASSIGGGGADTQYF